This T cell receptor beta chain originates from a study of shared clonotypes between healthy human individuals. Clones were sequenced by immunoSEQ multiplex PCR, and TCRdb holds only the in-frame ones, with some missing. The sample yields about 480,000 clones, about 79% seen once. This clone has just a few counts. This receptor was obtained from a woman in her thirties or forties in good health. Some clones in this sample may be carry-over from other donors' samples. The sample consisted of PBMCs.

The CDR3 region is CASSRQGAYYNEQFF. The CDR3 DNA reads TGTGCCAGCAGCCGACAGGGGGCTTACTACAATGAGCAGTTCTTC. The chain has TRBV7-8 and TRBJ2-1; 10 positions agree with TRBD1. Germline assignment: CDR1 SGHVS and CDR2 FQNEAQ. Trimming removed 5 bases from V and 3 bases from J; junction bases left unmatched: 4. The CDR3 has 15 residues. The variable domain in full, completed from reference TRBV7-8 and TRBJ2-1, reads GAGVSQSPRYKVAKRGQDVALRCDPISGHVSLFWYQQALGQGPEFLTYFQNEAQLDKSGLPSDRFFAERPEGSVSTLKIQRTQQEDSAVYLCASSRQGAYYNEQFFGPGTRLTVL.